The present T cell receptor (beta chain) was sequenced within a study of T cell clonality in common variable immunodeficiency (dated by TCRdb to the mid-2010s). The research as a whole found: Reportedly, TCRbeta sequences from CVID had fewer deletions and N-nucleotide insertions, and highly modified clones with 13 or more V deletions were absent from CVID. Correlations of repertoire features with clinical complications were constrained by heterogeneity among patients within the CVID cohort. CVID subjects shared fewer TCRbeta clones with each other than healthy controls did (p < 0.0001). Even though DNA input was the same, control samples had an average of about 89,000 unique sequences each, compared with about 32,000 in CVID samples. TCRbeta clonality was higher in CVID subjects than in healthy controls (t-test p = 0.018), and the increase was most characteristic of about a third of subjects. It was noted by the authors that sequencing of the repertoires of T cell subpopulations would be needed to clarify the cause of the increased clonality in CVID.

Regarding this clone: Its recognized antigen is unknown. The CDR3 goes on 3 residues after the read ends, and that part is filled in from the germline J gene.

For sequencing input, CVID and control samples contributed equivalent amounts of genomic DNA. For every sample, a 60 bp segment covering the rearranged TCRbeta CDR3 region was amplified and then sequenced. The immunoSEQ assay, a bias-corrected multiplex PCR combined with high-throughput sequencing, was used for TCRbeta amplification. Under the source paper's analysis protocol: Every unique nucleotide sequence was considered a clone and was annotated with V, D and J genes, copy number and frequency. Sequences were labeled productive if in frame, and non-productive if out of frame or containing stop codons. As previously described, clonality was computed from Shannon's entropy. The predicted amino acid sequences of productive clones were used to derive the mean CDR3 Kyte-Doolittle hydropathy. Scaled V gene usage was hierarchically clustered using Manhattan distance and complete linkage with the R hclust function. To assess clone sharing by CDR3 amino acid sequence, 12 repertoires per group were resampled over 100 rounds. The repertoires were searched for approximately 70 published EBV-specific TCRbeta sequences and some 250 published CMV-specific TCRbeta sequences. A couple of CVID samples yielding fewer than 10,000 sequences were excluded from analysis, leaving 42 CVID repertoires. Not all clones reach the TCRdb copy of this immuneACCESS table, which keeps in-frame sequences only. Checked studies attribute under half of the gap to unresolved V genes and leave the rest unexplained. The V and J calls and clone size are taken from that table; D and trimming were inferred from the DNA. Listed for this sample are around 29,000 clones, none observed only a single time. In total, the top ten clones hold around an eighth of the sample.

CDR1 LNHDA and CDR2 SQIVND are derived from the germline V gene (reference sequence). The CDR3 runs 14 residues from the cysteine to the phenylalanine. The CDR3 was read in part: 33 bases, with the frame set at base 1. V is pared back by 7 bases and J by 0 bases, with 12 bases lying between the germline termini. Both CVID patients and healthy controls were predominantly of Caucasian heritage. Heparinized peripheral whole blood samples of about 4.5 to 8.5 ml were collected from each donor. Genomic DNA from adults with common variable immune deficiency (CVID) and from healthy adult controls was the source for sequencing TCRbeta CDR3 repertoires. The control group was made up of around 22 healthy adult volunteers (10 male and some 12 female) whose ages ranged from roughly 23 to 70 years, with a mean age of nearly 35. Diluted blood was subjected to density centrifugation over Hypaque 1077 or Ficoll-Paque for isolation of peripheral blood mononuclear cells. Unsorted mononuclear cells served as the source of genomic DNA, which was extracted either by Qiagen column purification or by a centrifugation-based method.

The source material was peripheral blood mononuclear cells. The V and J segments used are TRBV19 and TRBJ1-1; a confident D gene designation cannot be given. The source is a person aged 18-69 years in good health. The CDR3 amino acid sequence is: CASTGRWLNTEAFF. The sequenced part of the CDR3 DNA is TGTGCCAGTACTGGGCGTTGGTTGAACACTGAA.